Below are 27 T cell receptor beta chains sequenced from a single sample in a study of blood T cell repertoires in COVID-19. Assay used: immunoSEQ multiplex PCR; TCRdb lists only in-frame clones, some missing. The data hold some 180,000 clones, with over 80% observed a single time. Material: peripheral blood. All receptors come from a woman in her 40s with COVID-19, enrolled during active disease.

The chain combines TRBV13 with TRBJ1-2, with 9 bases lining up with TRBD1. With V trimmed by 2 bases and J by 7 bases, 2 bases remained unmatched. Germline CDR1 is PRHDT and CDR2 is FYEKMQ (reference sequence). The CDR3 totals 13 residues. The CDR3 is CASSLMDRGGYTF. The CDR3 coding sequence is TGTGCCAGCAGCTTAATGGACAGGGGTGGCTACACCTTC.

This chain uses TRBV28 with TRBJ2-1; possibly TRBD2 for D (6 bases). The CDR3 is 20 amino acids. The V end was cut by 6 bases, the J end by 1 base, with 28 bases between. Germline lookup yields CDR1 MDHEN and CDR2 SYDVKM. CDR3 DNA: TGTGCCAGCAGGCCTACGAGAGGAACGGGAGATGTCGTGTCCTACAATGAGCAGTTCTTC. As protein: CASRPTRGTGDVVSYNEQFF.

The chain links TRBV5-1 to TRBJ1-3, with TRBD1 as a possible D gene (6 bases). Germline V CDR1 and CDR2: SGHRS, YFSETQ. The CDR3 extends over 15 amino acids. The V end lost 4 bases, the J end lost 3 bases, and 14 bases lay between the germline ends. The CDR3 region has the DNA TGCGCCAGCAGCCAAGCAGGGGCGGGTGGAAACACCATATATTTT. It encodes CASSQAGAGGNTIYF. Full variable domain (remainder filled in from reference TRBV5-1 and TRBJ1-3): KAGVTQTPRYLIKTRGQQVTLSCSPISGHRSVSWYQQTPGQGLQFLFEYFSETQRNKGNFPGRFSGRQFSNSRSEMNVSTLELGDSALYLCASSQAGAGGNTIYFGEGSWLTVV.

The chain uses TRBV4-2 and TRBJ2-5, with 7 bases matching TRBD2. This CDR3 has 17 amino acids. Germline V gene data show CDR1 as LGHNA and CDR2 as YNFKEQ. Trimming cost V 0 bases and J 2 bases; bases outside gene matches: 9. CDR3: CASSQEADGGTQETQYF. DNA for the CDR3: TGTGCCAGCAGCCAAGAAGCTGACGGGGGGACTCAAGAGACCCAGTACTTC.

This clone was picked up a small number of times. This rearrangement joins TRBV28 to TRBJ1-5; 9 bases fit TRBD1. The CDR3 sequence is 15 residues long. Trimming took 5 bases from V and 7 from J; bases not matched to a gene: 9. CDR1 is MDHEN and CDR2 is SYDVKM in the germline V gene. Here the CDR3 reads CASSKPQGAFQPQHF. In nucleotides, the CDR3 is TGTGCCAGCAGTAAACCACAGGGGGCCTTCCAGCCCCAGCATTTT.

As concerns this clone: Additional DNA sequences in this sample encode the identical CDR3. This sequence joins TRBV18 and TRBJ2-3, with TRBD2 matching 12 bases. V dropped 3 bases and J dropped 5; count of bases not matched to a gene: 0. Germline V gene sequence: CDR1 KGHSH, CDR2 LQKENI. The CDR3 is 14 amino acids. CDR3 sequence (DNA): TGTGCCAGCTCACCGGGACTAGCGGGAGATACGCAGTATTTT. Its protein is CASSPGLAGDTQYF. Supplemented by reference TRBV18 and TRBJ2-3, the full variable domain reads NAGVMQNPRHLVRRRGQEARLRCSPMKGHSHVYWYRQLPEEGLKFMVYLQKENIIDESGMPKERFSAEFPKEGPSILRIQQVVRGDSAAYFCASSPGLAGDTQYFGPGTRLTVL.

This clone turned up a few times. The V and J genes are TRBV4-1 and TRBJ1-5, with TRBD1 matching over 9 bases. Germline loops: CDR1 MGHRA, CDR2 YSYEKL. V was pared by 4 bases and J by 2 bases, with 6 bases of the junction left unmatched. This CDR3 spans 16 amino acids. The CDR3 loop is CASSLVRDRGNQPQHF. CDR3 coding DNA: TGCGCCAGCAGCCTCGTCCGGGACAGGGGCAATCAGCCCCAGCATTTT.

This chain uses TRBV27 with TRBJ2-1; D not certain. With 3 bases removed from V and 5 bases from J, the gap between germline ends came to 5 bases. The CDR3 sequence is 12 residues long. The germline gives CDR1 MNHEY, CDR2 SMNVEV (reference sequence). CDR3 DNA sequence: TGTGCCAGCAGTTTTGCTAACAATGAGCAGTTCTTC. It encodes CASSFANNEQFF.

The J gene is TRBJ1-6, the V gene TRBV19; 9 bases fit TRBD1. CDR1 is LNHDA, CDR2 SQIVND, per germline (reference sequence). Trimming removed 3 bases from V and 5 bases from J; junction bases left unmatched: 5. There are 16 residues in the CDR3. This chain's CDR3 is CASSMVQGANNSPLHF. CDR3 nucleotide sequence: TGTGCCAGTAGTATGGTACAGGGGGCAAATAATTCACCCCTCCACTTT.

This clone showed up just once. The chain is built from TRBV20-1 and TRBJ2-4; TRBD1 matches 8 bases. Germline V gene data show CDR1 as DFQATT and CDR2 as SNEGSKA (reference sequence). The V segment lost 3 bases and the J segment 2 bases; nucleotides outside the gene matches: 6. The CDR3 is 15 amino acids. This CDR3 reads CSASGQGRSKNIQYF. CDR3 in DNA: TGCAGTGCTAGTGGACAGGGAAGATCCAAAAACATTCAGTACTTC.

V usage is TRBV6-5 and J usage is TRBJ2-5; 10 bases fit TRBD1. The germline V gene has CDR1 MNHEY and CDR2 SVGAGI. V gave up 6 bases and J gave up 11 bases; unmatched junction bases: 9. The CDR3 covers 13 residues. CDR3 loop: CASRGDRGGVQYF. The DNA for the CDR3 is TGTGCCAGCAGAGGGGACAGGGGAGGTGTTCAGTACTTC.

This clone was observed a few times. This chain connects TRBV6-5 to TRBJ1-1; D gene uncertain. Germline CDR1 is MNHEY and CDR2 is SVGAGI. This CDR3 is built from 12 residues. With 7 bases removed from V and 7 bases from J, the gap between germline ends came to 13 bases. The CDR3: CASMLSRGEAFF. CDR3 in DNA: TGTGCCAGCATGCTGTCCCGGGGTGAAGCTTTCTTT.

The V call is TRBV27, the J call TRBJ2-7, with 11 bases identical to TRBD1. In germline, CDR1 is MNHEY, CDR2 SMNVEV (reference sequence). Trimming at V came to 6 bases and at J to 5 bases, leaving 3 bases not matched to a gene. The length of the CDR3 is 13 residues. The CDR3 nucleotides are TGTGCCAGCAGACGGACAGGGGGCGACGAGCAGTACTTC. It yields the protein CASRRTGGDEQYF.

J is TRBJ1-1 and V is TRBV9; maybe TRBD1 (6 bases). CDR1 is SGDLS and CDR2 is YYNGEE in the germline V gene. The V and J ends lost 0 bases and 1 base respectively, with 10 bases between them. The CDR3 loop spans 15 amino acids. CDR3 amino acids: CASSVDLGGNTEAFF. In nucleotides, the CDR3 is TGTGCCAGCAGCGTAGATCTAGGGGGGAACACTGAAGCTTTCTTT.

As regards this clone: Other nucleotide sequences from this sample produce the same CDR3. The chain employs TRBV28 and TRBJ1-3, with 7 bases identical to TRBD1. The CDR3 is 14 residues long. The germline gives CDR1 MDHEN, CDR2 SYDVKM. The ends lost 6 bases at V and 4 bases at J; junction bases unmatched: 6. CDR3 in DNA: TGTGCCAGCAGCAGCACAGGGGTGGGAAACACCATATATTTT. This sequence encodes CASSSTGVGNTIYF. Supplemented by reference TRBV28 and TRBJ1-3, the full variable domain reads DVKVTQSSRYLVKRTGEKVFLECVQDMDHENMFWYRQDPGLGLRLIYFSYDVKMKEKGDIPEGYSVSREKKERFSLILESASTNQTSMYLCASSSTGVGNTIYFGEGSWLTVV.

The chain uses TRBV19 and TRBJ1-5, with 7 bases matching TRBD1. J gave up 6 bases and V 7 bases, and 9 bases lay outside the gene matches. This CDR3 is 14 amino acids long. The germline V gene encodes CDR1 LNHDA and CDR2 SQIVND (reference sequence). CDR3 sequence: CASIPGGFSQPQHF. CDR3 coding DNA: TGTGCCAGTATTCCAGGGGGTTTCAGTCAGCCCCAGCATTTT.

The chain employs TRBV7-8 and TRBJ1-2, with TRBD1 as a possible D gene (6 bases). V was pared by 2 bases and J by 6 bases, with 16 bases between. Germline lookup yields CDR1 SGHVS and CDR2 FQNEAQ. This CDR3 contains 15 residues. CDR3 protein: CASSLTSQGPHGYTF. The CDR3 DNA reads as TGTGCCAGCAGCTTAACATCCCAGGGGCCCCATGGCTACACCTTC. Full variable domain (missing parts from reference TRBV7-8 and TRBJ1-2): GAGVSQSPRYKVAKRGQDVALRCDPISGHVSLFWYQQALGQGPEFLTYFQNEAQLDKSGLPSDRFFAERPEGSVSTLKIQRTQQEDSAVYLCASSLTSQGPHGYTFGSGTRLTVV.

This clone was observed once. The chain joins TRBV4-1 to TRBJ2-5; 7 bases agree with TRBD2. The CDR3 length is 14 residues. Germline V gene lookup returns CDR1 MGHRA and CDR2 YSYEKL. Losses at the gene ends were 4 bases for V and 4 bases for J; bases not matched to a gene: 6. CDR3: CASSPPGGGETQYF. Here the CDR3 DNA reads TGCGCCAGCAGCCCGCCGGGGGGTGGAGAGACCCAGTACTTC.

The CDR3 DNA sequence: TGTGCCAGCAGCCGAAATTGGAGAGGGGGCGAGGACGAGCAGTACTTC. Translated, it gives CASSRNWRGGEDEQYF. The chain recombines TRBV27 with TRBJ2-7, with 7 bases identical to TRBD1. V gave up 6 bases and J gave up 5 bases; unmatched junction bases: 16. The CDR3 is made up of 16 amino acids. Germline loops: CDR1 MNHEY, CDR2 SMNVEV (reference sequence).

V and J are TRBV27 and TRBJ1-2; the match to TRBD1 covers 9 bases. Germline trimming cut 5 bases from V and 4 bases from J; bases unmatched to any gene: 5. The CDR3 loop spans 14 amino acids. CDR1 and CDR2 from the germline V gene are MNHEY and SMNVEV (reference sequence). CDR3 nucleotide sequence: TGTGCCAGCAGTACCCTGGACAGGGGCTATGGCTACACCTTC. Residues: CASSTLDRGYGYTF.

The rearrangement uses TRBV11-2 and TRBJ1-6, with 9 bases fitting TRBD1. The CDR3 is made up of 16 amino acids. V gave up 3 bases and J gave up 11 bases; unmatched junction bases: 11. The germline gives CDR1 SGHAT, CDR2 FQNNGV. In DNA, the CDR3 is TGTGCCAGCAGCTTCCACAGGGGGCTAACTGGGACACCCCTCCACTTT. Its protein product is CASSFHRGLTGTPLHF.

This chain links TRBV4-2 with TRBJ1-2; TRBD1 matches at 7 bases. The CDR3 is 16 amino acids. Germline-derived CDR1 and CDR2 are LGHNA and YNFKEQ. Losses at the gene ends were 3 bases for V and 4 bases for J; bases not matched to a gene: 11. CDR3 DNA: TGTGCCAGCAGCCAGTTGACAGGGCCCATCGGCTATGGCTACACCTTC. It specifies CASSQLTGPIGYGYTF.

CDR3 protein: CASSPMDSGGLFF. CDR3 DNA sequence: TGTGCCAGCAGCCCGATGGACAGTGGCGGACTGTTTTTT. V usage is TRBV14 and J usage is TRBJ1-4, with D perhaps TRBD1 (6 bases). The CDR3 length is 13 residues. Germline V lookup: CDR1 SGHDN, CDR2 FVKESK. V lost 4 bases and J 13 bases, leaving 16 bases between the germline ends.

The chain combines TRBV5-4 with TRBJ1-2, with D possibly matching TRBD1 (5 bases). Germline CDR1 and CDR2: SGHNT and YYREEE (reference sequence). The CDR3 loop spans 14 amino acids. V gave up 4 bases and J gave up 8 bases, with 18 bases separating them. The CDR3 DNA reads TGTGCCAGCAGCGACGGGACTTCGGGCGGCGGCTACACCTTC. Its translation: CASSDGTSGGGYTF.

The DNA for the CDR3 is TGTGCCAGCAGCTTAGGCGGGGGGGGCGCGAATACGCAGTATTTT. Residues: CASSLGGGGANTQYF. The chain is built from TRBV7-6 and TRBJ2-3, with 9 bases lining up with TRBD2. Germline CDR1 SGHVS, CDR2 FNYEAQ. The junction had 6 bases not matched to a gene; V was cut back by 1 base and J by 7 bases. This CDR3 region has 15 residues.

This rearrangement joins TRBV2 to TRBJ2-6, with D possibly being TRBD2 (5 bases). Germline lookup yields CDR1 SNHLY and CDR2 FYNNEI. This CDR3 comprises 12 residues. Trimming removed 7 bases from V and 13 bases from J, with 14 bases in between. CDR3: CASMSRVMVLTF. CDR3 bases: TGTGCCAGCATGTCGCGGGTGATGGTCCTGACTTTC.

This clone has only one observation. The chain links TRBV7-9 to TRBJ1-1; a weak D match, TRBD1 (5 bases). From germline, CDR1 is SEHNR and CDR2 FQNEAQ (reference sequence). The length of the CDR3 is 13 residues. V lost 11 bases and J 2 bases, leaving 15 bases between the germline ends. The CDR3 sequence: CACRGRANTEAFF. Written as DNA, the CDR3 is TGTGCCTGTCGTGGCAGGGCAAACACTGAAGCTTTCTTT.